This TCR beta chain was sequenced during a study of molecular identifiers for immune sequencing clone quantification. Study-wide points: More than 98% of effector molecules, versus under 1% of naive-cell molecules, belonged to clones above 20 RNA copies.

Details on this clonotype: Its cognate antigen is unknown. This may stem from a read error, because a much larger clone lies one nucleotide away.

CDR3 size: 15 residues. Germline CDR1 reads LGHNA; CDR2 reads YSLEER. TCRdb reanalysed the PCR reads using MiXCR and keeps one entry per CDR3 protein. This table has about 630,000 distinct CDR3 sequences, roughly 25% appearing once. The sequencing sample was made of naive CD8+ T cells from blood, with Jurkat cell RNA spiked in. As for subset: FACS-sorted CD8+CD4-CCR7+CD45RA+ naive T cells. V usage is TRBV4-3 and J usage is TRBJ1-1, with D hard to call. The sequence was obtained from a human donor in good health. Some libraries in this study had Jurkat cell RNA spiked in. DNA of the CDR3: TGCACCAGCAGCCAAGAGGCACCCCCGAGCACTGAAGCTTTCTTT. It encodes CTSSQEAPPSTEAFF.